This TCR beta chain derives from a study of blood T cell repertoires in COVID-19. Assay: immunoSEQ multiplex PCR; the TCRdb copy retains only in-frame clones and omits some. The sample includes about 230,000 clones, roughly nine tenths of them seen just once. Trimming took 0 bases from V and 3 from J; bases not matched to a gene: 11. The CDR3 extends over 21 amino acids. Germline V gene data show CDR1 as SGHTA and CDR2 as FQGTGA. The material sequenced was peripheral blood. The chain uses TRBV7-3 and TRBJ2-1; 16 bases align to TRBD2. This sequence originates from a woman younger than 30 who had recovered from COVID-19. The CDR3 DNA reads as TGTGCCAGCAGCTTAACCCCGGGACTAGCGGGAGGGCCCTCGGACTACAATGAGCAGTTCTTC. It yields the protein CASSLTPGLAGGPSDYNEQFF.